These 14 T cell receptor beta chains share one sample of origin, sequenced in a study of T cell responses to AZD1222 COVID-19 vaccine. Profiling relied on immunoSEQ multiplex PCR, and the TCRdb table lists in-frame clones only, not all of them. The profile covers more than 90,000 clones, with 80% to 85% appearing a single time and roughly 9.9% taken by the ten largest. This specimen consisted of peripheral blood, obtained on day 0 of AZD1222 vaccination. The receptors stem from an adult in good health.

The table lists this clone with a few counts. CDR3 protein: CASRISYEQYF. DNA of the CDR3: TGTGCCAGCAGAATCTCCTACGAGCAGTACTTC. The chain links TRBV12-3 or TRBV12-4 to TRBJ2-7; no definite D call. The CDR3 loop spans 11 amino acids. V was clipped by 6 bases and J by 0 bases, with 3 bases between them.

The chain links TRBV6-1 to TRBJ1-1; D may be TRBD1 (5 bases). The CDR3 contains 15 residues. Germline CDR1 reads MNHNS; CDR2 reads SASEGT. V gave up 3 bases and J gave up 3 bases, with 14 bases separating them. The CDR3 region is CASSEAGWLDTEAFF. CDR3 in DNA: TGTGCCAGCAGTGAGGCAGGGTGGTTGGACACTGAAGCTTTCTTT.

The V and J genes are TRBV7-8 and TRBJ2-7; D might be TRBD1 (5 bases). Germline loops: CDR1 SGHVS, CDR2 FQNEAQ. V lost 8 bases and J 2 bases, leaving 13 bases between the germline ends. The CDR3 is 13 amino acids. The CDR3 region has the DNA TGTGCCAGCTCCCTTCTGGGGCCCTACGAGCAGTACTTC. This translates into CASSLLGPYEQYF.

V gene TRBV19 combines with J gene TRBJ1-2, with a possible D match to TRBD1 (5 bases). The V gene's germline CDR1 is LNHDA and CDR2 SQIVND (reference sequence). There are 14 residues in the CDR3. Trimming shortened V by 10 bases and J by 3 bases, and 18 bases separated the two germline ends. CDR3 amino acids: CATHSRGGDYGYTF. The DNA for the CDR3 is TGTGCCACCCATAGTCGGGGAGGGGACTATGGCTACACCTTC.

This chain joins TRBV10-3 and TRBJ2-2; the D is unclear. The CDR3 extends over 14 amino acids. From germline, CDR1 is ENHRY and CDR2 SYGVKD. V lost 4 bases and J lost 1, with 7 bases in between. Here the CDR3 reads CAISGSGNTGELFF. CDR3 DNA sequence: TGTGCCATCAGTGGTTCCGGGAACACCGGGGAGCTGTTTTTT.

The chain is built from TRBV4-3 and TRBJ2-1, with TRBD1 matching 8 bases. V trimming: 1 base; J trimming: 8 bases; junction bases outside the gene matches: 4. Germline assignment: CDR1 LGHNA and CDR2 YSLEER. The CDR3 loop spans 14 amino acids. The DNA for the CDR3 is TGCGCCAGCAGCCAAGTAGACAGGGGAGATGAGCAGTTCTTC. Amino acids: CASSQVDRGDEQFF.

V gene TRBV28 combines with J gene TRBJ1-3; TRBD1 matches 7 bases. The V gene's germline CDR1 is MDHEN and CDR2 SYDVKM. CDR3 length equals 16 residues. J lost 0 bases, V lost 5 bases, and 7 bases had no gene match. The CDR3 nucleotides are TGTGCCAGCAGTAGCCAGACAGGGAGCTCTGGAAACACCATATATTTT. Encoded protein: CASSSQTGSSGNTIYF. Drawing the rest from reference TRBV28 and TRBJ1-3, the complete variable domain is DVKVTQSSRYLVKRTGEKVFLECVQDMDHENMFWYRQDPGLGLRLIYFSYDVKMKEKGDIPEGYSVSREKKERFSLILESASTNQTSMYLCASSSQTGSSGNTIYFGEGSWLTVV.

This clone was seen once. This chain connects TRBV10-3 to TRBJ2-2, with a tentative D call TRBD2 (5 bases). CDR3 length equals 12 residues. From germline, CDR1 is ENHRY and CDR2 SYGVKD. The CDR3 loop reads CASGGGSGELFF. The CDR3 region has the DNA TGTGCATCTGGAGGTGGGTCCGGGGAGCTGTTTTTT.

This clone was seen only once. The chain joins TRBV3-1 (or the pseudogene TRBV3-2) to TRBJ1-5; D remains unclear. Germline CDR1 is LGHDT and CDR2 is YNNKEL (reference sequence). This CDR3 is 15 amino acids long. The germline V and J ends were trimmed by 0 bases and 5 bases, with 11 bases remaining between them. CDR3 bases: TGTGCCAGCAGCCAAGATCTCAGTTCGTATCAGCCCCAGCATTTT. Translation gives CASSQDLSSYQPQHF.

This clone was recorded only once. CDR3 loop: CASSFSNPRALNTEAFF. The CDR3 DNA sequence: TGTGCCAGCAGTTTTTCGAATCCCCGGGCGCTGAACACTGAAGCTTTCTTT. The genes are TRBV28 and TRBJ1-1; no definite D call. The CDR3 spans 17 residues. Trimming left V 3 bases short and J 0 bases short, with 17 bases between. Looked up from germline, CDR1 is MDHEN and CDR2 is SYDVKM.

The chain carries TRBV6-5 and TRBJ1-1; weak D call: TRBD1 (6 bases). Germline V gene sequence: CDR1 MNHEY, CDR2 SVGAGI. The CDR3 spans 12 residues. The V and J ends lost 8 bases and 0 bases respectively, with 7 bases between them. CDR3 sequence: CASGGLNTEAFF. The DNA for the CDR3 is TGTGCCAGCGGGGGGCTGAACACTGAAGCTTTCTTT.

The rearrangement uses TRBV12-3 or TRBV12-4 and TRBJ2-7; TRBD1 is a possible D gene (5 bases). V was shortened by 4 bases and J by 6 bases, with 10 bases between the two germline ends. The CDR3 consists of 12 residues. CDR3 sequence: CASSYSRAEQYF. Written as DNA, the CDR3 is TGTGCCAGCAGTTATAGCAGGGCCGAGCAGTACTTC.

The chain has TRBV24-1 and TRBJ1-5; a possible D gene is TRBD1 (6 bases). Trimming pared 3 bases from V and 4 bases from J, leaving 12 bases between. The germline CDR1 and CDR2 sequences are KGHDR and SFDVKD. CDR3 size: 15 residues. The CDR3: CATSDTRTANQPQHF. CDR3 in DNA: TGTGCCACCAGTGATACGAGGACAGCAAATCAGCCCCAGCATTTT.

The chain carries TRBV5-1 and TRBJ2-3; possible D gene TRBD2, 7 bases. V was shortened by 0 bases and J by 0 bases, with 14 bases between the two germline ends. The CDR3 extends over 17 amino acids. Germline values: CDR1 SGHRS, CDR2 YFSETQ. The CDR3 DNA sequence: TGCGCCAGCAGCTTGGAAGGGGGGGCGCAAAGCACAGATACGCAGTATTTT. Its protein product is CASSLEGGAQSTDTQYF.